The 8 T cell receptor beta chains presented below share a single source sample, sequenced in a study of blood T cell repertoires in COVID-19. Repertoires were generated with immunoSEQ multiplex PCR, while TCRdb's copy carries only in-frame clones and drops some. Of over 200,000 clones detected, around nine tenths appear once; the ten largest clones hold approximately 11%. Sequences were obtained from PBMCs or T cells enriched from blood (not recorded which). The receptors shown here come from a man aged 25-45 years who had recovered from COVID-19.

The V gene is TRBV7-6, the J gene TRBJ1-5; D unresolved. The CDR3 is made up of 15 amino acids. CDR1 and CDR2 from the germline V gene are SGHVS and FNYEAQ. The V end lost 4 bases, the J end lost 2 bases, and 12 bases lay between the germline ends. The CDR3: CASSSGIEGNQPQHF. The CDR3, as DNA: TGTGCCAGCAGCTCCGGAATCGAGGGCAATCAGCCCCAGCATTTT.

The chain combines TRBV3-1 (or the pseudogene TRBV3-2) with TRBJ1-1, with D hard to call. With 7 bases removed from V and 0 bases from J, the gap between germline ends came to 3 bases. The length of the CDR3 is 11 residues. CDR1 and CDR2 (germline): LGHDT, YNNKEL (reference sequence). DNA for the CDR3: TGTGCCAGCACCTTGAACACTGAAGCTTTCTTT. Its translation: CASTLNTEAFF.

V gene TRBV7-9 combines with J gene TRBJ2-1, with TRBD2 as a possible D gene (6 bases). Trimming took off 8 bases at V and 5 bases at J, with 19 bases between the two ends. The CDR3 loop spans 15 amino acids. From germline, CDR1 is SEHNR and CDR2 FQNEAQ (reference sequence). CDR3 in amino acids: CASSHWGGEHNEQFF. CDR3 nucleotide sequence: TGTGCCAGCTCCCATTGGGGCGGGGAGCACAATGAGCAGTTCTTC.

The chain employs TRBV6-2 or TRBV6-3 and TRBJ2-6; TRBD2 might be the D (5 bases). CDR3 length: 17 residues. V was trimmed by 1 base and J by 4 bases, leaving 14 bases between them. Germline CDR1 is MNHEY and CDR2 is SVGEGT. Here the CDR3 DNA reads TGTGCCAGCAGTTACTTACTAGGCCTCCCAGGGGCCAACGTCCTGACTTTC. Translating it yields CASSYLLGLPGANVLTF.

The chain links TRBV24-1 to TRBJ2-7, with D unresolved. Trimming left V 3 bases short and J 4 bases short, with 3 bases between. The germline V gene encodes CDR1 KGHDR and CDR2 SFDVKD. The CDR3 runs to 11 residues. CDR3 in DNA: TGTGCCACCAGTGATCATTACGAGCAGTACTTC. This translates into CATSDHYEQYF.

The chain uses TRBV5-8 and TRBJ2-1; 15 nucleotides agree with TRBD2. Germline lookup yields CDR1 SGHTS and CDR2 YDEGEE. This CDR3 has 17 amino acids. After removal of 4 bases from V and 4 bases from J, the junction contained 6 bases not matched to a gene. The DNA of the CDR3 is TGTGCCAGCAGCAGGACTAGCGGGGGGGCGGGTTACAATGAGCAGTTCTTC. It codes for CASSRTSGGAGYNEQFF.

The gene calls are TRBV7-3 and TRBJ2-2; D call uncertain. V lost 0 bases and J 5 bases, leaving 13 bases between the germline ends. The CDR3 consists of 16 residues. From germline, CDR1 is SGHTA and CDR2 FQGTGA. The CDR3 is CASSLTPPSLTGELFF. CDR3 bases: TGTGCCAGCAGCTTAACCCCCCCGTCTCTAACCGGGGAGCTGTTTTTT.

V is TRBV2 and J is TRBJ1-5; D is unclear. The CDR3 contains 14 residues. V lost 4 bases, J lost 1 base, and 8 bases lay in between. Germline CDR1 and CDR2: SNHLY and FYNNEI. This CDR3 is CASSVRGSNQPQHF. The DNA of the CDR3 is TGTGCCAGCAGTGTTCGGGGAAGCAATCAGCCCCAGCATTTT.